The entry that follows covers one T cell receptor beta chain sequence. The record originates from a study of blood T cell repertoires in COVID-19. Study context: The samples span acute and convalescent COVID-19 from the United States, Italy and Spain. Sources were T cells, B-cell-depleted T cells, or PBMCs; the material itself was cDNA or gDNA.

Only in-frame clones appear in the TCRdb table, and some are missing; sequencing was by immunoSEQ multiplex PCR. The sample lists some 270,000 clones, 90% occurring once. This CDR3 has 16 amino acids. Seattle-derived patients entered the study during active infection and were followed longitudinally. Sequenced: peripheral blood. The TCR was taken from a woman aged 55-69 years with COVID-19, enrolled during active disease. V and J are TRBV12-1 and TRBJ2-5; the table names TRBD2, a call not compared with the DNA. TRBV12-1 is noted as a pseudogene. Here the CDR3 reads CASSSALAGAGETQYF. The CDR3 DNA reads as TGTGCCAGCAGCTCGGCACTAGCGGGGGCCGGGGAGACCCAGTACTTC.